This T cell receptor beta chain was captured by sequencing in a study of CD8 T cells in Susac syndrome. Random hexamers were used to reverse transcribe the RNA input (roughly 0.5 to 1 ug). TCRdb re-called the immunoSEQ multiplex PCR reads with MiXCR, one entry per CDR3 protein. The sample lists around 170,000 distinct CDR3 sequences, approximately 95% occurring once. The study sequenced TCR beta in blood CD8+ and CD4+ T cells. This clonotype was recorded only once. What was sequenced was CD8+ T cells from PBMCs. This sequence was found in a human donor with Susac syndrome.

The CDR3 DNA is TGTGCCAGCAGCTTCCAGCGGGAGGTGCATGAGCAGTTCTTC. Encoded protein: CASSFQREVHEQFF. The chain combines TRBV13 with TRBJ2-1; 9 bases line up with TRBD2. Looked up from germline, CDR1 is PRHDT and CDR2 is FYEKMQ (reference sequence). The CDR3 is 14 amino acids. V lost 3 bases to trimming and J lost 8 bases; unmatched junction nucleotides: 5.